This is a list of T cell receptor beta chains from one sample in a study of blood T cell repertoires in COVID-19. Clones were read by immunoSEQ multiplex PCR, and TCRdb kept only the in-frame ones, dropping some. The sample has roughly 96,000 clones, about four fifths seen once. The material sequenced was peripheral blood. The receptors were gathered from an elderly man with acute or convalescent COVID-19. Each CDR3 is given with its conserved first and last residue. A D gene is named only where the DNA matches it firmly. Some rows have no size entry. The others give once, few or many, or a class for an expanded clone.

TRBJ1-1 16 TRBV7-9 TRBD1 - TGTGCCAGCAGCTTAGGAGGGGGCGCGCTGAACACTGAAGCTTTCTTT CASSLGGGALNTEAFF
TRBJ2-6 15 TRBV19 TRBD1 once TGTGCCAGTAGCCCGAGGGGGCGAGGGGCCAACGTCCTGACTTTC CASSPRGRGANVLTF
TRBJ1-4 14 TRBV2 - - TGTGCCAGCAGTGATCAGTATGCTAATGAAAAACTGTTTTTT CASSDQYANEKLFF
TRBJ2-4 14 TRBV28 - - TGTGCCAGCAGTTTATATCCAGGCTGGTTCTTTCAGTACTTC CASSLYPGWFFQYF
TRBJ2-6 15 TRBV29-1 - - TGCAGCGTTGACCAGGGAAACTCTGGGGCCAACGTCCTGACTTTC CSVDQGNSGANVLTF
TRBJ1-2 14 TRBV19 TRBD1 - TGTGCCAGTAGGGGACAGGGGGCTAACTATGGCTACACCTTC CASRGQGANYGYTF
TRBJ2-5 14 TRBV6-5 TRBD1 - TGTGCCAGCATCCTTGGACAGGGCCAAGAGACCCAGTACTTC CASILGQGQETQYF
TRBJ2-4 14 TRBV6-5 TRBD1 - TGTGCCTCTCAAGGGACAGGGCTGGGGAACATTCAGTACTTC CASQGTGLGNIQYF
TRBJ1-1 14 TRBV18 - - TGTGCCAGCTCGCAGGCCATAATGAACACTGAAGCTTTCTTT CASSQAIMNTEAFF
TRBJ2-1 17 TRBV29-1 - - TGCAGCGTTGACGGCCTTGGTTGGGTGGGAGCCTACAATGAGCAGTTCTTC CSVDGLGWVGAYNEQFF
TRBJ1-4 13 TRBV5-1 - - TGCGCCAGCAGCTTGGCGGGGAGGGAAAAACTGTTTTTT CASSLAGREKLFF
TRBJ2-5 15 TRBV27 - - TGTGCCAGCAGCCGTTGGGACACCAACCAAGAGACCCAGTACTTC CASSRWDTNQETQYF
TRBJ1-1 15 TRBV19 - - TGTGCCAGTACCCGCGGGGTGAACACTGGGACTGAAGCTTTCTTT CASTRGVNTGTEAFF
TRBJ2-2 14 TRBV6-6 TRBD2 - TGTGCCAGCAGGACTAGCGGAAACACCGGGGAGCTGTTTTTT CASRTSGNTGELFF
TRBJ2-1 12 TRBV27 - - TGTGCCAGCAGTATAACAGGGATTGAGCAGTTCTTC CASSITGIEQFF
TRBJ2-1 12 TRBV11-2 - - TGTGCCAGCAGCTACCCGGGGGATGAGCAGTTCTTC CASSYPGDEQFF
TRBJ1-3 14 TRBV28 - - TGTGCCAGCAGTTTACCAGGCGCTGGAAACACCATATATTTT CASSLPGAGNTIYF
TRBJ1-5 15 TRBV7-2 - - TGTGCCAGCAGCTTAGTCCGGGATAGCAATCAGCCCCAGCATTTT CASSLVRDSNQPQHF
TRBJ2-7 13 TRBV29-1 - - TGCAGCGTAGAACAAGACAGCCCCTACGAGCAGTACTTC CSVEQDSPYEQYF
TRBJ2-5 15 TRBV7-7 TRBD2 - TGTGCCAGCAGCTCTAGCGGGGTCCCGGGGGAGACCCAGTACTTC CASSSSGVPGETQYF
TRBJ2-7 17 TRBV11-2 - - TGTGCCAGCAGCTTAGATACACAGGGAATTGAGGGGCGCGAGCAGTACTTC CASSLDTQGIEGREQYF
TRBJ1-2 17 TRBV3-1/TRBV3-2 TRBD1 - TGTGCCAGCAGCCAAGCTACTAGACAGGGGGCCTTCTATGGCTACACCTTC CASSQATRQGAFYGYTF
TRBJ1-3 14 TRBV7-2 - - TGTGCCAGCAGCCCGCGGTCTCTTGTAAACACCATATATTTT CASSPRSLVNTIYF
TRBJ1-4 15 TRBV19 - - TGTGCCAGTAGTGCCGGACATGCAACTAATGAAAAACTGTTTTTT CASSAGHATNEKLFF
TRBJ1-1 14 TRBV28 TRBD1 - TGTGCCAGCAGTTGGACAGGTAGTGGCACTGAAGCTTTCTTT CASSWTGSGTEAFF
TRBJ1-5 16 TRBV28 - - TGTGCCAGCAGTCCCGACCGGAGCTATAGCAATCAGCCCCAGCATTTT CASSPDRSYSNQPQHF
TRBJ2-2 19 TRBV14 TRBD2 - TGTGCCAGCAGCCAAGAGTCGCTAGCGGGAGACTTGGGCACCGGGGAGCTGTTTTTT CASSQESLAGDLGTGELFF
TRBJ2-2 13 TRBV14 - few TGTGCCAGCAGCCAAGATCTTTTCGGGGAGCTGTTTTTT CASSQDLFGELFF
TRBJ1-5 15 TRBV6-2/TRBV6-3 TRBD1 - TGTGCCAGCAGCCCGGACAGGTATAGCAATCAGCCCCAGCATTTT CASSPDRYSNQPQHF
TRBJ1-2 14 TRBV19 - - TGTGCCAGTAGCCCCCTAACAGGGAACTATGGCTACACCTTC CASSPLTGNYGYTF
TRBJ1-3 14 TRBV7-2 - - TGTGCCAGCAGCCTACAACAGCTCGGAAACACCATATATTTT CASSLQQLGNTIYF
TRBJ1-3 15 TRBV19 - - TGTGCCAGTAGTATCGGAAGCAGGGCTGGAAACACCATATATTTT CASSIGSRAGNTIYF
TRBJ1-2 14 TRBV9 - - TGTGCCAGCAGCGCGACAGGCATCGACTATGGCTACACCTTC CASSATGIDYGYTF
TRBJ2-5 16 TRBV27 TRBD2 - TGTGCCAGCAGTCCCGTACTAGCGGGAAGTGGGGAGACCCAGTACTTC CASSPVLAGSGETQYF
TRBJ2-7 16 TRBV10-3 - - TGTGCCATCAGTGAGTCCGGGGGGACAAGAGTCGACGAGCAGTACTTC CAISESGGTRVDEQYF
TRBJ2-7 16 TRBV4-1 TRBD2 - TGCGCCAGCAGCCAGGCTTTTAGCGGGAGGGCCTACGAGCAGTACTTC CASSQAFSGRAYEQYF
TRBJ2-5 15 TRBV24-1 - - TGTGCCACCAGTGATTCCTACAGGGTCCAAGAGACCCAGTACTTC CATSDSYRVQETQYF
TRBJ1-1 14 TRBV7-8 TRBD1 - TGTGCCAGCAGCCACCGGGACAGGGACACTGAAGCTTTCTTT CASSHRDRDTEAFF
TRBJ2-1 13 TRBV19 TRBD1 few TGTGCGGTGGACAGGGGCTCCTACAATGAGCAGTTCTTC CAVDRGSYNEQFF
TRBJ2-2 15 TRBV5-1 TRBD1 - TGCGCCAGCAGCTTAAGGCAGGGGGACACCGGGGAGCTGTTTTTT CASSLRQGDTGELFF
TRBJ2-2 16 TRBV18 TRBD1 - TGTGCCAGCTCCGTCGACAGGGGGCGAAGCACCGGGGAGCTGTTTTTT CASSVDRGRSTGELFF
TRBJ2-1 15 TRBV6-5 TRBD2 - TGTGCCAGCAGTTCAAGCGGGAGATATTACAATGAGCAGTTCTTC CASSSSGRYYNEQFF
TRBJ2-1 13 TRBV9 - - TGTGCCAGCAGCGCCAAACAGGGCGGGGAGCAGTTCTTC CASSAKQGGEQFF
TRBJ2-3 18 TRBV9 TRBD1 - TGTGCCAGCAGCGTAGTCGGGACAGCAGAGGTTCATGCGGATACGCAGTATTTT CASSVVGTAEVHADTQYF
TRBJ1-1 15 TRBV6-5 - - TGTGCCAGCAGTTACTCGATCCGGGGGGGAACTGAAGCTTTCTTT CASSYSIRGGTEAFF
TRBJ1-3 14 TRBV6-5 - - TGTGCCAGCACCCCTCAGGGTAAAGGAAACACCATATATTTT CASTPQGKGNTIYF
TRBJ2-7 18 TRBV19 TRBD1 - TGTGCCAGTAGTAGGTTCTTTGTTTCCGCGACAGGGAGAGACGAGCAGTACTTC CASSRFFVSATGRDEQYF
TRBJ2-3 15 TRBV6-5 TRBD2 - TGTGCCAGCAGCCGGACTAGCGGGGCCCGCGACACGCAGTATTTT CASSRTSGARDTQYF
TRBJ2-1 17 TRBV27 TRBD1 - TGTGCCAGCAGTTCGAGACAGGGGGAATCGAAATACAATGAGCAGTTCTTC CASSSRQGESKYNEQFF
TRBJ2-5 13 TRBV5-1 - - TGCGCCAGCAGCGCAGGGTTGCAAGAGACCCAGTACTTC CASSAGLQETQYF
TRBJ1-6 13 TRBV10-2 - - TGCGCCAGCAGTGTAAAAGACTCCTCACCCCTCCACTTT CASSVKDSSPLHF